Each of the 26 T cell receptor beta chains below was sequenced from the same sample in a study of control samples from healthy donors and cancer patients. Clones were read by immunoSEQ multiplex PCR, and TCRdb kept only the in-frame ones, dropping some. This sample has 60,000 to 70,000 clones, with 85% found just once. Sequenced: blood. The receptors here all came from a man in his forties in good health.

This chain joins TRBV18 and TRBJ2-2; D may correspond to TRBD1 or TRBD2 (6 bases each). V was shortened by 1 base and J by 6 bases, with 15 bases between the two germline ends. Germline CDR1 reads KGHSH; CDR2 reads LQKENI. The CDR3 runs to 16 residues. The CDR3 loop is CASSPLSGAGAGELFF. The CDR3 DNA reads TGTGCCAGCTCACCACTATCGGGGGCAGGCGCCGGGGAGCTGTTTTTT.

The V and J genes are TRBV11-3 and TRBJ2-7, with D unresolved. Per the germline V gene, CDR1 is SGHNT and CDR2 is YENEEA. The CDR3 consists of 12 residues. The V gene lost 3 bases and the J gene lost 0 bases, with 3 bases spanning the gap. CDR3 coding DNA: TGTGCCAGCAGCTTCAGCTCCTACGAGCAGTACTTC. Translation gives CASSFSSYEQYF.

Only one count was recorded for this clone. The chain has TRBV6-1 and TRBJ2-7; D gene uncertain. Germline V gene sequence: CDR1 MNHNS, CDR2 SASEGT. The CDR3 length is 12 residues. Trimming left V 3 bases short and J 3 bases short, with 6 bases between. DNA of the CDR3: TGTGCCAGCAGTGACAGAAACTACGAGCAGTACTTC. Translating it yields CASSDRNYEQYF.

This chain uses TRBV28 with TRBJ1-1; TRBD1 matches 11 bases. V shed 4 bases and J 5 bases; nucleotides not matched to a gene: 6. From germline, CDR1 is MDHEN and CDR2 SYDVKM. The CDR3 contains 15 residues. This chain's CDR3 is CASSSGTGGWTEAFF. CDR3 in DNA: TGTGCCAGCAGTTCGGGGACAGGGGGATGGACTGAAGCTTTCTTT.

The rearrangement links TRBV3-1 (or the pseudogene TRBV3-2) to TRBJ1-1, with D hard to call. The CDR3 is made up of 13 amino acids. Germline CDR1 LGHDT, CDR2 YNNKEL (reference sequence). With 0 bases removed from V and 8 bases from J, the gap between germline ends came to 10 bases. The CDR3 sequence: CASSQDRLPEAFF. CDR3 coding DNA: TGTGCCAGCAGCCAAGATCGTTTGCCCGAAGCTTTCTTT.

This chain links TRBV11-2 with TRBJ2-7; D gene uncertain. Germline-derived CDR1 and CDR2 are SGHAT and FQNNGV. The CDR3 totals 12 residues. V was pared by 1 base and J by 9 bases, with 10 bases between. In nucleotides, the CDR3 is TGTGCCAGCAGCTTAGGGGGTTTGTGGCAGTACTTC. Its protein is CASSLGGLWQYF.

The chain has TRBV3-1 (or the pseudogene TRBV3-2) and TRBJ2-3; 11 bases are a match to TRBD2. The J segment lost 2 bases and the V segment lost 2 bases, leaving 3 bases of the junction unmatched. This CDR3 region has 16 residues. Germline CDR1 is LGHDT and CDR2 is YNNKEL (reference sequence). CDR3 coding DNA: TGTGCCAGCAGCCAACCGGGACTAGCGGCCACAGATACGCAGTATTTT. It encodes CASSQPGLAATDTQYF.

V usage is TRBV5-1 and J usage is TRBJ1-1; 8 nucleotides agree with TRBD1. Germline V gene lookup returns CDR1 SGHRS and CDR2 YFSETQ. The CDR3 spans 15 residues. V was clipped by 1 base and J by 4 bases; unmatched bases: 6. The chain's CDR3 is CASSLLDRGSTEAFF. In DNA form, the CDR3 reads TGCGCCAGCAGCTTGCTCGACAGGGGTTCCACTGAAGCTTTCTTT.

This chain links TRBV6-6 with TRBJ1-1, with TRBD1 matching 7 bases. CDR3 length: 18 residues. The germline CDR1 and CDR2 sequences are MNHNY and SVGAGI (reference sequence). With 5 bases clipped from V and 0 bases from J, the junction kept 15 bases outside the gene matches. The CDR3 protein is CASSLQTGWYLMNTEAFF. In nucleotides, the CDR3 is TGTGCCAGCAGTCTACAGACAGGGTGGTATCTAATGAACACTGAAGCTTTCTTT.

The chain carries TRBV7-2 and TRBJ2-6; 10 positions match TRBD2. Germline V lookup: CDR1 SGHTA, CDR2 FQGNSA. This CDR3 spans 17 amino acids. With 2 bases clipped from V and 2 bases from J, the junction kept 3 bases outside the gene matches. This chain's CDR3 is CASSLSSGRAGANVLTF. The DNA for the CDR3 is TGTGCCAGCAGCTTATCGAGCGGGAGGGCTGGGGCCAACGTCCTGACTTTC.

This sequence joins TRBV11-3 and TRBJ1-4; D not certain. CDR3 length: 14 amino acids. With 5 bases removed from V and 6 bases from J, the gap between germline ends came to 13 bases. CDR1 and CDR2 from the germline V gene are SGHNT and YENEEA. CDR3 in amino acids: CASSPVRSDEKLFF. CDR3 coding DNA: TGTGCCAGCAGCCCAGTTCGATCGGATGAAAAACTGTTTTTT.

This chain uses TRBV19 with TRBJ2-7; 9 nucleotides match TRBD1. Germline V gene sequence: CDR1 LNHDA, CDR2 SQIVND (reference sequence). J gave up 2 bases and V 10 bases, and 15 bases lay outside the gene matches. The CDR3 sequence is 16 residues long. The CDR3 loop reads CATMKSGTGSPYEQYF. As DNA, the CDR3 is TGTGCCACCATGAAATCCGGGACAGGGTCACCCTACGAGCAGTACTTC.

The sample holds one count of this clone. CDR3 coding DNA: TGCGCCAGCCAGGGGGGTTCCTACGAGCAGTACTTC. The encoded protein is CASQGGSYEQYF. The rearrangement joins TRBV5-1 to TRBJ2-7; perhaps TRBD1 as D (7 bases). Germline V gene lookup returns CDR1 SGHRS and CDR2 YFSETQ. V was shortened by 7 bases and J by 1 base, with 9 bases between the two germline ends. This CDR3 is 12 amino acids long.

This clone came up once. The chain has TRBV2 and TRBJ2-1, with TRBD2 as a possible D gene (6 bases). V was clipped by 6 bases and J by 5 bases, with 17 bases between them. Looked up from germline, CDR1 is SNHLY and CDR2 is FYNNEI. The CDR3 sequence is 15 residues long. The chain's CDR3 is CASRRRDLPHNEQFF. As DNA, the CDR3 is TGTGCCAGCAGGCGGCGGGACTTACCCCACAATGAGCAGTTCTTC.

CDR3 protein: CSVALTGVGTQYF. The CDR3 coding sequence is TGCAGCGTTGCCCTGACAGGGGTTGGGACCCAGTACTTC. The chain links TRBV29-1 to TRBJ2-5, with 8 bases identical to TRBD1. The CDR3 sequence is 13 residues long. J lost 7 bases, V lost 4 bases, and 8 bases had no gene match. In germline, CDR1 is SQVTM, CDR2 ANQGSEA.

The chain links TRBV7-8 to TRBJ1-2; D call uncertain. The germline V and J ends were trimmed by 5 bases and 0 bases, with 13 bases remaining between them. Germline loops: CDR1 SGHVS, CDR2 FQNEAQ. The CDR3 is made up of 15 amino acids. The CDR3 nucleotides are TGTGCCAGCAGCATAAGATCCGATGCTAACTATGGCTACACCTTC. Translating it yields CASSIRSDANYGYTF.

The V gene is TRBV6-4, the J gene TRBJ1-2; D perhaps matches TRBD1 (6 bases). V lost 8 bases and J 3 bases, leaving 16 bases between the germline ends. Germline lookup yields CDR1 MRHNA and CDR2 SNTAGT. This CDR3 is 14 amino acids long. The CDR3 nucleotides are TGTGCCAGCGGGCTAGGGGGGCTTCACTATGGCTACACCTTC. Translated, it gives CASGLGGLHYGYTF.

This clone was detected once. Here the CDR3 reads CAWRSRKFGYNSPLHF. The CDR3 region has the DNA TGTGCCTGGCGCTCCCGGAAATTCGGGTATAATTCACCCCTCCACTTT. The chain recombines TRBV30 with TRBJ1-6; D gene uncertain. CDR3 length: 16 residues. Germline V gene sequence: CDR1 GTSNPN, CDR2 SVGIG (reference sequence). The V and J ends lost 5 bases and 4 bases respectively, with 18 bases between them.

The CDR3 DNA reads TGTGCCAGCAGCTTAGTAATCGGACCGGCTTCCTACGAGCAGTACTTC. Its protein is CASSLVIGPASYEQYF. The chain recombines TRBV7-9 with TRBJ2-7; no clear D gene. Per germline, CDR1 SEHNR and CDR2 FQNEAQ (reference sequence). This CDR3 is 16 amino acids long. V was clipped by 1 base and J by 1 base, with 14 bases between them.

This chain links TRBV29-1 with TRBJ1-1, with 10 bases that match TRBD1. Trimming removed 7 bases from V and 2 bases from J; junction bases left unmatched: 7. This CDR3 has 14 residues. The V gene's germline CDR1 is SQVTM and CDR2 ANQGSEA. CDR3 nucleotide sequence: TGCAGCGGACGCGGGACAGGGGTAAACACTGAAGCTTTCTTT. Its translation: CSGRGTGVNTEAFF. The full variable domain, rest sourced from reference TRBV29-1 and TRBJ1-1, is SAVISQKPSRDICQRGTSLTIQCQVDSQVTMMFWYRQQPGQSLTLIATANQGSEATYESGFVIDKFPISRPNLTFSTLTVSNMSPEDSSIYLCSGRGTGVNTEAFFGQGTRLTVV.

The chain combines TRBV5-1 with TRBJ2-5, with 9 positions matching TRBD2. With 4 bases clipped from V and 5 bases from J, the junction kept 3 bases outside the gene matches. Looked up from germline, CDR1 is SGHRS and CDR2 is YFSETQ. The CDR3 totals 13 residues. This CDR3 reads CASSGTSRETQYF. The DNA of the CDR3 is TGCGCCAGCAGCGGGACTAGCCGGGAGACCCAGTACTTC. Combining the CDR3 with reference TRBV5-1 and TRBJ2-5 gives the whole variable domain KAGVTQTPRYLIKTRGQQVTLSCSPISGHRSVSWYQQTPGQGLQFLFEYFSETQRNKGNFPGRFSGRQFSNSRSEMNVSTLELGDSALYLCASSGTSRETQYFGPGTRLLVL.

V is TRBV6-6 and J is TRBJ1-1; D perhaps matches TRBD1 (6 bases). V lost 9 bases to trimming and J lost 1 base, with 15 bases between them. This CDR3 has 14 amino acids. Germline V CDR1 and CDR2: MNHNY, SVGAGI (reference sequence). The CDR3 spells CASPSAGANTEAFF. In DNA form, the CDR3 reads TGTGCCAGTCCATCCGCGGGGGCGAACACTGAAGCTTTCTTT.

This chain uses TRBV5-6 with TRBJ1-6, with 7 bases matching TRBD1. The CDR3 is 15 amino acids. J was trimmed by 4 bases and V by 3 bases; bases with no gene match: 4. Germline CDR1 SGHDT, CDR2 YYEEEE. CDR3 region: CASSSGQLYNSPLHF. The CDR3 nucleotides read TGTGCCAGCAGCTCGGGACAGTTATATAATTCACCCCTCCACTTT. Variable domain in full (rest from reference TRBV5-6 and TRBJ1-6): DAGVTQSPTHLIKTRGQQVTLRCSPKSGHDTVSWYQQALGQGPQFIFQYYEEEERQRGNFPDRFSGHQFPNYSSELNVNALLLGDSALYLCASSSGQLYNSPLHFGNGTRLTVT.

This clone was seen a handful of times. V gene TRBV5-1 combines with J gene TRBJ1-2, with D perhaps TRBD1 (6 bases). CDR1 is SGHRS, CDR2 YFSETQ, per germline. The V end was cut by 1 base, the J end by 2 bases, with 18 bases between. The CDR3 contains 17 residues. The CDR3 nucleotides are TGCGCCAGCAGCTTGTCAAGGGGGGGACGGACGAACTATGGCTACACCTTC. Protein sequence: CASSLSRGGRTNYGYTF.

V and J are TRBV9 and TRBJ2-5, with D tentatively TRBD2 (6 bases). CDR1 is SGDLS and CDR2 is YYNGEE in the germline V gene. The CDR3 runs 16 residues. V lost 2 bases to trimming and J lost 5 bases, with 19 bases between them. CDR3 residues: CASSVGRGMFVETQYF. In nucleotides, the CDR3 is TGTGCCAGCAGCGTGGGGCGGGGTATGTTCGTCGAGACCCAGTACTTC. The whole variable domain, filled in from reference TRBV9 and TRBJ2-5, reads DSGVTQTPKHLITATGQRVTLRCSPRSGDLSVYWYQQSLDQGLQFLIQYYNGEERAKGNILERFSAQQFPDLHSELNLSSLELGDSALYFCASSVGRGMFVETQYFGPGTRLLVL.

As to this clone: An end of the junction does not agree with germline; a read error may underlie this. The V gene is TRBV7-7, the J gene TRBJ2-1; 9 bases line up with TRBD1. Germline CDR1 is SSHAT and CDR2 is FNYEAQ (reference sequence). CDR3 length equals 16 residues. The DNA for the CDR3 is TGTGCTAGCAGCTTAGAAAGGACAGGGGTATACAATGAGCAGTTCTTC. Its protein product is CASSLERTGVYNEQFF.